The clone carrying this T cell receptor (beta chain) turned up a few times. Its target is unknown. V was cut by 1 base and J by 3 bases, with 10 bases left in between. CDR1 and CDR2 (germline): KGHSH, LQKENI. There are 15 residues in the CDR3. This sample stems from a study of graft-versus-host responses after intestinal transplantation. Study-wide background: Grafts that recipients had were multivisceral, liver-intestinal, or isolated intestinal transplants.

TCRdb's table, derived via immunoSEQ multiplex PCR, lists solely in-frame clones and lacks some. The sample has 75,000 to 100,000 clones; around 91% are singletons. Study-level points and caveats: Detected in recipient marrow were GvH clones, some of which were first observed in ileum or blood.

The sequence was collected from a human donor who was the organ donor for an intestinal transplant. The rearrangement links TRBV18 to TRBJ1-3; possible D gene TRBD1, 6 bases. The sample in question was unstimulated CD4+ T cells sorted from spleen or lymph node cells, obtained before transplant. The chain's CDR3 is CASSPRLQGGNTIYF. The CDR3 coding sequence is TGTGCCAGCTCACCACGGCTACAGGGTGGAAACACCATATATTTT.